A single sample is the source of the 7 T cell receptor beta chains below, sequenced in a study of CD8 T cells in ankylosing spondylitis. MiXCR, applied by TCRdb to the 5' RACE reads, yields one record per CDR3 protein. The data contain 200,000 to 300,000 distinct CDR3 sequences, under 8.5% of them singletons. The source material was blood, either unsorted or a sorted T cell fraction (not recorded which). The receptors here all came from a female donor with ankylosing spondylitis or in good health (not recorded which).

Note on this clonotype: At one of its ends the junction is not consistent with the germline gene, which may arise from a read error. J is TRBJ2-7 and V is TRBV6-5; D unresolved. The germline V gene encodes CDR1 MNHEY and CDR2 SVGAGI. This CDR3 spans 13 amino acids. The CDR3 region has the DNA TGTGCCGGCAGTTTAGGACCCACCTACGAGCAGTACTTC. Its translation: CAGSLGPTYEQYF.

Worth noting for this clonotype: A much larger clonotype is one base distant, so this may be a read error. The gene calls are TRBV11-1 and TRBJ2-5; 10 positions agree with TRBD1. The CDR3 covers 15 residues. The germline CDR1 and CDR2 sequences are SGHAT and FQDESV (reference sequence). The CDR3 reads CASTPLTGGAETQNF. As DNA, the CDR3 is TGTGCCAGCACGCCCCTGACAGGGGGCGCAGAGACCCAGAACTTC.

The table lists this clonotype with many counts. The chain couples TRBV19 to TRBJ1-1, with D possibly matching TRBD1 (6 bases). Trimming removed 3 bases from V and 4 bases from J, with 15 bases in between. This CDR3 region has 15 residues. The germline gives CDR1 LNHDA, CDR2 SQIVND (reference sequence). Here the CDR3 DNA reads TGTGCCAGTAGTATCCCTGGGGGCGCGAGCACTGAAGCTTTCTTT. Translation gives CASSIPGGASTEAFF. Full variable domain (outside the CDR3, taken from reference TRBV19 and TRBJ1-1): DGGITQSPKYLFRKEGQNVTLSCEQNLNHDAMYWYRQDPGQGLRLIYYSQIVNDFQKGDIAEGYSVSREKKESFPLTVTSAQKNPTAFYLCASSIPGGASTEAFFGQGTRLTVV.

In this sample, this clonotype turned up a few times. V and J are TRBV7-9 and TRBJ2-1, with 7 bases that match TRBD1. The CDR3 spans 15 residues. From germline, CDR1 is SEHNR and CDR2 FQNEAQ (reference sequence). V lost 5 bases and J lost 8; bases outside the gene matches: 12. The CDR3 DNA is TGTGCCAGCAGCGGCCGTGACAGGGTGGTCCATGAGCAGTTCTTC. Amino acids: CASSGRDRVVHEQFF.

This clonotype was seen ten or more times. The CDR3 loop is CASSPRDLYTGELFF. DNA for the CDR3: TGTGCCAGCAGCCCCCGCGACCTTTACACCGGGGAGCTGTTTTTT. The V gene is TRBV5-6, the J gene TRBJ2-2; D is unresolved. V shed 4 bases and J shed 3 bases, with 13 bases lying between them. The CDR3 runs 15 residues. CDR1 is SGHDT and CDR2 is YYEEEE in the germline V gene.

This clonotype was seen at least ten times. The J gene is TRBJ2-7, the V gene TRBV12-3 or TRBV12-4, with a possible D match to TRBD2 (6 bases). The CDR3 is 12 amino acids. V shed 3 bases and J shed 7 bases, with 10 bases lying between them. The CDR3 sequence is CASSFLEGEQYF. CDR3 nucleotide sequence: TGTGCCAGCAGTTTCCTGGAGGGAGAGCAGTACTTC.

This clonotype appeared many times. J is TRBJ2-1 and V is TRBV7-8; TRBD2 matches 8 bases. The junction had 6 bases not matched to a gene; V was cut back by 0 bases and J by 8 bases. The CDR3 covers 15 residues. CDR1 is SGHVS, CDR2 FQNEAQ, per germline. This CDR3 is CASSLASGSPYEQFF. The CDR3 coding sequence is TGTGCCAGCAGCTTAGCGAGCGGGAGCCCTTATGAGCAGTTCTTC.